The source of this T cell receptor beta chain is a study of T cell repertoires in cytomegalovirus infection. Study summary: TCR beta signatures that were public indicated CMV infection and matching HLA type.

V lost 5 bases to trimming and J lost 0 bases; unmatched junction nucleotides: 9. The CDR3 length is 16 residues. TCRdb called the reads again in MiXCR, with one record for every CDR3 protein. The table records approximately 200,000 distinct CDR3 sequences, roughly 23% of them present only once. The study, taken as a whole, reports: Cumulative public TCR beta family frequency identified carriers of CMV plus the relevant HLA. The ex vivo response was dominated by HLA-C-restricted CMV-specific TCR beta clonotypes.

To note about this clonotype: The antigen remains undetermined.

V usage is TRBV12-3 or TRBV12-4 and J usage is TRBJ1-2, with 7 positions matching TRBD1. The sequencing input was CD8+ T cells from PBMCs. The receptor was isolated from a human donor in good health (CMV status not recorded). Some clones in this sample may be carry-over from other donors' samples. The CDR3 here is CASSETLGTANYGYTF. The DNA of the CDR3 is TGTGCCAGCAGTGAGACCCTCGGGACAGCTAACTATGGCTACACCTTC.